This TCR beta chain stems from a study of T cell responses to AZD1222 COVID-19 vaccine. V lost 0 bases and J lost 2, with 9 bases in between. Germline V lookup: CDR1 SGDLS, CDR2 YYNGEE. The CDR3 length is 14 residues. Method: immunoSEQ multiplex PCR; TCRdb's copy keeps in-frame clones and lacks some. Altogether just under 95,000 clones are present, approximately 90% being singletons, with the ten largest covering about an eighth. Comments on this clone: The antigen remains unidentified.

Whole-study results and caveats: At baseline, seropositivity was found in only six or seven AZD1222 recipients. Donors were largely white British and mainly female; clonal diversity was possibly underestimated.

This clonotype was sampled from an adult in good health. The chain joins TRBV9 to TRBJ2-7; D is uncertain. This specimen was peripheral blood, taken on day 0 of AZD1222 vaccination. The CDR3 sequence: CASSVGAGTYEQYF. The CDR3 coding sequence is TGTGCCAGCAGCGTAGGAGCAGGTACCTACGAGCAGTACTTC. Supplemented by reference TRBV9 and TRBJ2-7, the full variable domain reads DSGVTQTPKHLITATGQRVTLRCSPRSGDLSVYWYQQSLDQGLQFLIQYYNGEERAKGNILERFSAQQFPDLHSELNLSSLELGDSALYFCASSVGAGTYEQYFGPGTRLTVT.